The next 12 T cell receptor beta chains were all read from a single sample in a study of T cell repertoires in cytomegalovirus infection. TCRdb used MiXCR to reprocess the reads, holding one entry per CDR3 protein. Here the sample spans about 250,000 distinct CDR3 sequences, over 9% being singletons. The specimen was PBMCs. The receptors originated from a human donor in good health (CMV status not recorded). Some clones in this sample may be carry-over from other donors' samples.

This clonotype showed up just once. The gene calls are TRBV20-1 and TRBJ2-6; D may be TRBD1 or TRBD2 (5 bases each). V gave up 5 bases and J gave up 4 bases, with 15 bases separating them. Germline V lookup: CDR1 DFQATT, CDR2 SNEGSKA (reference sequence). The CDR3 loop spans 15 amino acids. The CDR3 DNA reads as TGCAGTGCTCCCGGGACCTCCACCGGGGCCAACGTCCTGACTTTC. Protein sequence: CSAPGTSTGANVLTF.

This clonotype was seen at least ten times. The chain combines TRBV7-2 with TRBJ1-1; 7 bases line up with TRBD1. CDR3 length: 15 amino acids. The V segment lost 0 bases and the J segment 1 base; nucleotides outside the gene matches: 2. The germline CDR1 and CDR2 sequences are SGHTA and FQGNSA. CDR3 loop: CASSLAGQSNTEAFF. The CDR3 coding sequence is TGTGCCAGCAGCTTAGCGGGACAGTCGAACACTGAAGCTTTCTTT.

This clonotype has at least ten counts. V gene TRBV6-2 or TRBV6-3 combines with J gene TRBJ2-3; TRBD2 is a possible D gene (6 bases). Between the trimmed V and J ends, which lost 5 bases and 4 bases, there was a span of 16 bases. The CDR3 spans 15 residues. Germline V gives CDR1 MNHEY, CDR2 SVGEGT. The CDR3 loop is CASSPGLRASDTQYF. In DNA, the CDR3 is TGTGCCAGCAGTCCGGGACTCAGGGCATCAGATACGCAGTATTTT.

The chain joins TRBV6-2 or TRBV6-3 to TRBJ2-1; D is unresolved. This CDR3 region has 12 residues. The V and J ends lost 2 bases and 7 bases respectively, with 6 bases between them. The germline gives CDR1 MNHEY, CDR2 SVGEGT. CDR3 coding DNA: TGTGCCAGCAGTTACGGGCGGAATGAGCAGTTCTTC. Translating gives CASSYGRNEQFF.

This clonotype was found many times. The CDR3 reads CAWSPRGGDGYTF. The CDR3 DNA sequence: TGTGCCTGGAGTCCCAGGGGAGGGGATGGCTACACCTTC. The chain uses TRBV30 and TRBJ1-2, with TRBD1 as a possible D gene (6 bases). Per the germline V gene, CDR1 is GTSNPN and CDR2 is SVGIG (reference sequence). This CDR3 region has 13 residues. V lost 2 bases and J lost 6, with 13 bases in between. Full variable domain (remainder filled in from reference TRBV30 and TRBJ1-2): SQTIHQWPATLVQPVGSPLSLECTVEGTSNPNLYWYRQAAGRGLQLLFYSVGIGQISSEVPQNLSASRPQDRQFILSSKKLLLSDSGFYLCAWSPRGGDGYTFGSGTRLTVV.

This clonotype came up a few times. This chain links TRBV20-1 with TRBJ2-7; D is perhaps TRBD1 or TRBD2 (5 bases each). V was trimmed by 0 bases and J by 7 bases, leaving 13 bases between them. CDR1 and CDR2 from the germline V gene are DFQATT and SNEGSKA (reference sequence). The CDR3 extends over 13 amino acids. DNA for the CDR3: TGCAGTGCTAGAGATGGGGGAGACTCTGAGCAGTACTTC. Its translation: CSARDGGDSEQYF.

This clonotype was seen only a few times. This chain uses TRBV3-1 with TRBJ1-4; D unresolved. Trimming removed 1 base from V and 7 bases from J, with 13 bases in between. CDR3 length: 15 amino acids. Germline loops: CDR1 LGHDT, CDR2 YNNKEL (reference sequence). The CDR3 protein is CASSQGRGEIEKLFF. The CDR3 bases are TGTGCCAGCAGCCAAGGGCGGGGTGAGATTGAAAAACTGTTTTTT. Drawing the rest from reference TRBV3-1 and TRBJ1-4, the complete variable domain is DTAVSQTPKYLVTQMGNDKSIKCEQNLGHDTMYWYKQDSKKFLKIMFSYNNKELIINETVPNRFSPKSPDKAHLNLHINSLELGDSAVYFCASSQGRGEIEKLFFGSGTQLSVL.

This chain uses TRBV5-6 with TRBJ2-5, with 7 bases that match TRBD1. The CDR3 is 15 amino acids. Germline CDR1 is SGHDT and CDR2 is YYEEEE. With 0 bases clipped from V and 3 bases from J, the junction kept 5 bases outside the gene matches. Here the CDR3 DNA reads TGTGCCAGCAGCTTGGGGGCAGGGGGAAAAGAGACCCAGTACTTC. Its protein product is CASSLGAGGKETQYF.

This clonotype was seen at least ten times. This chain uses TRBV4-3 with TRBJ2-3, with TRBD2 identical over 13 bases. Trimming at V came to 1 base and at J to 7 bases, leaving 2 bases not matched to a gene. Germline loops: CDR1 LGHNA, CDR2 YSLEER. This CDR3 has 15 amino acids. The CDR3 loop is CASSQATSGGNTQYF. For the CDR3, the DNA is TGCGCCAGCAGCCAAGCGACTAGCGGGGGGAATACGCAGTATTTT.

This clonotype was recorded at least ten times. The chain carries TRBV5-4 and TRBJ2-6, with 9 positions matching TRBD2. CDR3 size: 16 residues. The germline CDR1 and CDR2 sequences are SGHNT and YYREEE (reference sequence). Trimming cost V 4 bases and J 6 bases; bases outside gene matches: 8. CDR3 in amino acids: CASSRSGSTVANVLTF. The CDR3 DNA sequence: TGTGCCAGCAGCCGTAGCGGGAGCACCGTGGCCAACGTCCTGACTTTC.

This clonotype was found a few times. The J gene is TRBJ1-5, the V gene TRBV5-5; no definite D call. CDR1 SGHKS and CDR2 YYEKEE come from the germline V gene (reference sequence). This CDR3 has 14 amino acids. V shed 3 bases and J shed 0 bases, with 7 bases lying between them. The CDR3 coding sequence is TGTGCCAGCAGCTCGGTCATTAGCAATCAGCCCCAGCATTTT. It yields the protein CASSSVISNQPQHF.

This clonotype was detected ten times or more. The J gene is TRBJ2-5, the V gene TRBV29-1, with TRBD1 matching over 10 bases. Germline trimming cut 7 bases from V and 3 bases from J; bases unmatched to any gene: 5. The CDR3 contains 13 residues. CDR1 and CDR2 (germline): SQVTM, ANQGSEA. In DNA, the CDR3 is TGCAGCGGCTCCGGGACAGGGGAAGAGACCCAGTACTTC. Protein: CSGSGTGEETQYF.